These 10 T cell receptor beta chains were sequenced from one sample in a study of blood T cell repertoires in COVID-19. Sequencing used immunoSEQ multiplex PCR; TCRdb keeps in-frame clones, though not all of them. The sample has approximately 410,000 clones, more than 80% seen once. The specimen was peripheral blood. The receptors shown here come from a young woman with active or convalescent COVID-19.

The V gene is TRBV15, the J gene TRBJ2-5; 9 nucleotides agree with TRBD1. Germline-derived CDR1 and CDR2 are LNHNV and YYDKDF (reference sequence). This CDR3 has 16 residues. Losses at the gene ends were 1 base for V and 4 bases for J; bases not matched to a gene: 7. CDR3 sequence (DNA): TGTGCCACCAGCAGAGGCGACAGGGGGACCCGAGAGACCCAGTACTTC. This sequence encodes CATSRGDRGTRETQYF.

CDR3 sequence: CASTPPGVGNQPQHF. CDR3 sequence (DNA): TGTGCCAGCACTCCCCCGGGGGTTGGCAATCAGCCCCAGCATTTT. The chain employs TRBV6-6 and TRBJ1-5; D is perhaps TRBD1 (5 bases). Germline CDR1 MNHNY, CDR2 SVGAGI (reference sequence). The length of the CDR3 is 15 residues. V lost 7 bases, J lost 2 bases, and 15 bases lay in between.

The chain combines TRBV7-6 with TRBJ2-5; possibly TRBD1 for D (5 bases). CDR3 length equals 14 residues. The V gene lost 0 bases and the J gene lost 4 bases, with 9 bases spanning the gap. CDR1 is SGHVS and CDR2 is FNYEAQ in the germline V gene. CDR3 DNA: TGTGCCAGCAGCTTAGCCTTGGGGCTAGAGACCCAGTACTTC. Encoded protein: CASSLALGLETQYF.

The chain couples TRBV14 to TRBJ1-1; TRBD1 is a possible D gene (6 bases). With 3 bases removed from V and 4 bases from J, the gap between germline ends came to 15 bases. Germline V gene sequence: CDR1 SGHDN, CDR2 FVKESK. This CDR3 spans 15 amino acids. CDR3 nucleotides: TGTGCCAGCAGCCAGCCGGGACAAACAATCACTGAAGCTTTCTTT. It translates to CASSQPGQTITEAFF.

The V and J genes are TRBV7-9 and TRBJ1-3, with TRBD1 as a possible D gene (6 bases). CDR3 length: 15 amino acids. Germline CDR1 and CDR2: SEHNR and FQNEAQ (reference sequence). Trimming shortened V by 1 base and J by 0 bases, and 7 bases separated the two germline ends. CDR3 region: CASSLGQASGNTIYF. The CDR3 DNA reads TGTGCCAGCAGCTTAGGACAGGCCTCTGGAAACACCATATATTTT.

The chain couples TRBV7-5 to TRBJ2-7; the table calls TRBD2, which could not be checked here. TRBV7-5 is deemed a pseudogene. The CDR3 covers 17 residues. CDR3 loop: CVRSYQTSGGRSYEQYF. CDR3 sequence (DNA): TGTGTCAGAAGCTACCAGACTAGCGGGGGGCGCTCCTACGAGCAGTACTTC.

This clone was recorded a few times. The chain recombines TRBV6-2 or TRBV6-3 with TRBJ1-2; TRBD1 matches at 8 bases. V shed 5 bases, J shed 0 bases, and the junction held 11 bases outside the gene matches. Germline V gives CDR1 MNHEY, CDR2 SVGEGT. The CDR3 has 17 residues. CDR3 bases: TGTGCCAGCAGTGGGACAGGCAATTTTAGAGCTAACTATGGCTACACCTTC. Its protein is CASSGTGNFRANYGYTF.

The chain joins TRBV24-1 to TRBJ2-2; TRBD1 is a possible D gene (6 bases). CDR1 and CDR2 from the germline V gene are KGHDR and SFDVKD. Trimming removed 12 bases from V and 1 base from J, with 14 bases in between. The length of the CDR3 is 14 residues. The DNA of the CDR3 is TGTGCCTCATCACAAGGGGGGAACACCGGGGAGCTGTTTTTT. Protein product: CASSQGGNTGELFF.

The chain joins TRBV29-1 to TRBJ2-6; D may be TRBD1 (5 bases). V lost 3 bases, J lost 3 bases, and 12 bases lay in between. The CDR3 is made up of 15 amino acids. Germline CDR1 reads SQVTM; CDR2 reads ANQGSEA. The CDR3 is CSVEGLGRGANVLTF. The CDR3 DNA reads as TGCAGCGTTGAGGGATTGGGGCGTGGGGCCAACGTCCTGACTTTC.

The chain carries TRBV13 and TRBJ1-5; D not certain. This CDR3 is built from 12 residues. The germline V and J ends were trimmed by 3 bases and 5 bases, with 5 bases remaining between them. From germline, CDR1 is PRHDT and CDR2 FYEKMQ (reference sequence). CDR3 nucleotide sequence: TGTGCCAGCAGCTTCGGGGATCAGCCCCAGCATTTT. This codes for CASSFGDQPQHF.